This T cell receptor (beta chain) originates from a study of blood T cell repertoires in COVID-19. Losses at the gene ends were 5 bases for V and 4 bases for J; bases not matched to a gene: 9. The CDR3 runs to 15 residues. Per the germline V gene, CDR1 is MNHEY and CDR2 is SMNVEV (reference sequence). Assay used: immunoSEQ multiplex PCR; TCRdb lists only in-frame clones, some missing. Seen here are about 170,000 clones, over 60% observed once, and the top ten hold roughly 8.6%. This clone was found a few times. The chain combines TRBV27 with TRBJ1-2; 8 bases align to TRBD1. This TCR was recovered from a man aged 55 to 70 with acute or convalescent COVID-19. The sample taken for sequencing was peripheral blood. The CDR3 loop reads CASSPGTGLGYGYTF. In DNA form, the CDR3 reads TGTGCCAGCAGTCCCGGGACAGGATTGGGCTATGGCTACACCTTC.